The clone carrying this T cell receptor (beta chain) occurred a few times. Its specificity is not known. The germline gives CDR1 DFQATT, CDR2 SNEGSKA (reference sequence). The germline V and J ends were trimmed by 2 bases and 4 bases, with 9 bases remaining between them. This CDR3 has 14 amino acids. The data are from a study of identical twins. Study-level findings and limits: Out-of-frame alpha sequences shared between twins exhibited an excess of low generation probability.

Every sampled donor was Caucasian and healthy. A single record per CDR3 protein comes from TCRdb applying MiXCR to the 5' RACE reads. This table has hundreds of thousands of distinct CDR3 sequences, about a fifth appearing once. The data also belong to a second study, concerning yellow fever vaccine responses in identical twins.

This sequence joins TRBV20-1 and TRBJ1-6, with D perhaps matching TRBD1 (5 bases). Sequencing input: CD4+ T cells sorted from blood. This clonotype was sampled from a woman under 30 in good health. Written as DNA, the CDR3 is TGCAGTGCTAGACTAGGGGAATATAATTCACCCCTCCACTTT. Its translation is CSARLGEYNSPLHF.